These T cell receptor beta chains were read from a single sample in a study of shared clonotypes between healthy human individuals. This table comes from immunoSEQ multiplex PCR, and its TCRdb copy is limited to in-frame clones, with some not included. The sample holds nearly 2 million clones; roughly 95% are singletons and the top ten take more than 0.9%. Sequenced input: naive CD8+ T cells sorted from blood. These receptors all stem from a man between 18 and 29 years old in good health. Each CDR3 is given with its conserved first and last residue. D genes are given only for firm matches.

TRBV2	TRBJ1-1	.	CAILTRLNTEAFF
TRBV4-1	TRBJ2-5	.	CASSPLLGQETQYF
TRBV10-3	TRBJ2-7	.	CAISAGLAYEQYF
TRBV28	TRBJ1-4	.	CASSLRGLGEKLFF
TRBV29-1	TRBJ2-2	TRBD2	CSVEGGRRTGELFF
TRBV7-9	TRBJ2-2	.	CASSLGPDAETGELFF
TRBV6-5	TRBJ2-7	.	CASRRPGEEYEQYF
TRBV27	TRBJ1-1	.	CASQQGAEAFF
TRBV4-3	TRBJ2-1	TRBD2	CASSQDVASGYNEQFF
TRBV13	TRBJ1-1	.	CASSLESSTEAFF
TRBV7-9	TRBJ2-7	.	CASRRDSTYEQYF
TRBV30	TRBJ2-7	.	CAWSPRSGGIAYEQYF
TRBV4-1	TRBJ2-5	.	CASSQETASTIETQYF
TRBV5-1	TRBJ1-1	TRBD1	CASSASGTGNTEAFF
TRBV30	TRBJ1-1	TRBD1	CAQDRGPGEAFF
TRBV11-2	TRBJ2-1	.	CASRGTLTGSDEQFF
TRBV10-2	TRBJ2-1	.	CASSESSWNEQFF
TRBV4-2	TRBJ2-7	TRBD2	CASSQDMREGYEQYF
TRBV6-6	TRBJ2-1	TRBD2	CASSPSLAGGGEQFF
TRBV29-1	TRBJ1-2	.	CSVEDGYGYTF
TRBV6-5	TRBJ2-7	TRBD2	CASSWGGLATPEQYF
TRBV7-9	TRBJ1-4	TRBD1	CASSLKGQGREKLFF
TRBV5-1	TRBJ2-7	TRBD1	CASSFDTRTGGPYEQYF
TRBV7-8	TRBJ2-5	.	CASSPQEQETQYF
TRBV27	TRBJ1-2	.	CASTPGLGSNYGYTF
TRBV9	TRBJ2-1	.	CASSDGGTADNEQFF
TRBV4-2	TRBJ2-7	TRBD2	CASSQDRLAGGLVYEQYF
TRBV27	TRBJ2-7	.	CASSPVTRGNEQYF
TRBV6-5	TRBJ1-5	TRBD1	CASSHGQDNQPQHF
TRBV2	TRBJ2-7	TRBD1	CASTRDRGPDEQYF
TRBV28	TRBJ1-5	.	CASSLMGNTRNQPQHF
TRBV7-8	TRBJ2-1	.	CAGSLYDEQFF